This is a list of T cell receptor beta chains from one sample in a study of T cell changes during pregnancy in multiple sclerosis. Using immunoSEQ multiplex PCR, the repertoire was profiled, and TCRdb retains in-frame clones only, with some absent. The table has 45,000 to 60,000 clones, approximately 90% seen once. The specimen comprised peripheral blood, sampled in the first trimester of pregnancy. The receptor set was obtained from a female donor with multiple sclerosis, enrolled in a pregnancy study. CDR3s include the opening cysteine and the closing phenylalanine or tryptophan. A D gene is named only where the DNA matches it firmly. Clone sizes are given selectively: once, few, many, or a class where the clone is expanded.

j_call v_call clone_size d_call cdr3_nt cdr3_aa
TRBJ1-1 TRBV19 NA NA TGTGCCAGTAGGAGCCTTTCAGGGGCAGCATGGGAAGCTTTCTTT CASRSLSGAAWEAFF
TRBJ1-2 TRBV6-5 NA TRBD1 TGTGCCAGCAGTTACTCGCCGGGACAGGCCCCCTATGGCTACACCTTC CASSYSPGQAPYGYTF
TRBJ1-5 TRBV6-6 NA NA TGTGCCAGCAGTACAAAAGGCGCCGGGCAGCCCCAGCATTTT CASSTKGAGQPQHF
TRBJ1-3 TRBV6-6 once TRBD1 TGTGCCAGCAGTTACAGGAACAGGGGATCTGGAAACACCATATATTTT CASSYRNRGSGNTIYF
TRBJ1-1 TRBV2 NA NA TGTGCCAGCAGTGGAGAGCACACTGAAGCTTTCTTT CASSGEHTEAFF
TRBJ2-5 TRBV6-6 once NA TGTGCCAGCAGTATGCGGCCCCTAAAGGAGACCCAGTACTTC CASSMRPLKETQYF
TRBJ1-5 TRBV5-1 once NA TGCGCCAGCAGCTTGGAAGGATCAGGGAATCAGCCCCAGCATTTT CASSLEGSGNQPQHF
TRBJ2-3 TRBV10-3 NA TRBD2 TGTGCCGCGGGGACTAGTCGACCCACAGATACGCAGTATTTT CAAGTSRPTDTQYF
TRBJ1-5 TRBV6-6 NA NA TGTGCCAGCAGCCAACTGAATCAGCCCCAGCATTTT CASSQLNQPQHF
TRBJ2-2 TRBV6-4 NA TRBD1 TGTGCCAGCAGTGAGACAGGGGAGGCCGGGGAGCTGTTTTTT CASSETGEAGELFF
TRBJ2-7 TRBV4-1 NA TRBD1 TGCGCCAGCAGCCATACAGTGGGGACAGGGACGAGTGAGCAGTACTTC CASSHTVGTGTSEQYF
TRBJ1-5 TRBV27 NA NA TGTGCCAAACCCGCCGATGACGGGGGCAATCAGCCCCAGCATTTT CAKPADDGGNQPQHF
TRBJ2-4 TRBV7-3 NA TRBD1 TGTGCCAGCATCTACCCTTGCGGGACAGGGGCCAAAAACATTCAGTACTTC CASIYPCGTGAKNIQYF
TRBJ2-1 TRBV10-2 NA TRBD2 TGCGCCAGCAGTGAGTTGGGACTAGGGGTCGATGAGCAGTTCTTC CASSELGLGVDEQFF
TRBJ2-2 TRBV15 NA NA TGTGCCACCAGCGGACTCAGGACAGGCGGGGGGTTCGGGGAGCTGTTTTTT CATSGLRTGGGFGELFF
TRBJ1-1 TRBV7-9 NA TRBD1 TGTGCCAGCAGCCCCTTTCAGACAGGGATGAACACTGAAGCTTTCTTT CASSPFQTGMNTEAFF
TRBJ1-2 TRBV5-1 NA TRBD1 TGCGCCAGCAGCCTTGGGACAGGCCCCTATGGCTACACCTTC CASSLGTGPYGYTF
TRBJ2-5 TRBV5-4 NA TRBD2 TGTGCCAGCAGCTTAATCGGGGGAGGGGAGACCCAGTACTTC CASSLIGGGETQYF
TRBJ2-7 TRBV14 NA NA TGTGCCAGCAGCCTGGGACACCAATACGAGCAGTACTTC CASSLGHQYEQYF
TRBJ2-6 TRBV18 NA NA TGTGCCAGCTCACTTCTCCGCTCTGGGGCCAACGTCCTGACTTTC CASSLLRSGANVLTF
TRBJ1-3 TRBV6-6 NA NA TGTGCCAGCAGTTCCCTTGGAAACACCATATATTTT CASSSLGNTIYF
TRBJ2-5 TRBV6-5 NA TRBD1 TGTGCCAGCAGTTGGGGACAGTCTAAGACCCAGTACTTC CASSWGQSKTQYF
TRBJ1-2 TRBV7-9 NA TRBD1 TGTGCCAGCAGCTACCGAGGACAGGGGGCACCTGGCTACACCTTC CASSYRGQGAPGYTF
TRBJ2-3 TRBV7-2 NA TRBD2 TGTGCCAGCAGCTTAGCGCGGCGGGGGGGCCGCACAGATACGCAGTATTTT CASSLARRGGRTDTQYF
TRBJ1-4 TRBV10-3 NA NA TGTGCCATCAGTGAGCAGGGGACTAATGAAAAACTGTTTTTT CAISEQGTNEKLFF
TRBJ2-1 TRBV5-1 NA TRBD2 TGCGCCAGCGCCCCCAGGTCCCCGGGACTACAGAACAATGAGCAGTTCTTC CASAPRSPGLQNNEQFF
TRBJ2-1 TRBV14 NA NA TGTGCCAGCAGCCTACTTCGCGGGGACAATGAGCAGTTCTTC CASSLLRGDNEQFF
TRBJ2-7 TRBV6-5 NA NA TGTGCCAGCAGCCACGGAGGGGAGCAGTACTTC CASSHGGEQYF
TRBJ1-1 TRBV15 NA NA TGTGCCACCAGCAGAGCAGGCTCAAACAGGGACCCTGAAGCTTTCTTT CATSRAGSNRDPEAFF
TRBJ2-1 TRBV7-2 NA NA TGTGCCAGCCAGCAGTACGGGGAGTGGAATGAGCAGTTCTTC CASQQYGEWNEQFF
TRBJ1-5 TRBV30 NA NA TGTGCCTGGACTCCGGGACTGGGTGATCAGCCCCAGCATTTT CAWTPGLGDQPQHF
TRBJ1-3 TRBV9 NA TRBD1 TGTGCCAGCAGCGAGTTACAGGGGGCGACTGGAAACACCATATATTTT CASSELQGATGNTIYF
TRBJ1-1 TRBV5-1 NA NA TGCGCCAGCAGCCCAATGGGGGGGGGAGGCCCTGGGTACACTGAAGCTTTCTTT CASSPMGGGGPGYTEAFF
TRBJ2-2 TRBV4-3 NA TRBD1 TGCGCCAGCAGTCCACAGGGGCTCGGGGTGGGCACCGGGGAGCTGTTTTTT CASSPQGLGVGTGELFF
TRBJ2-3 TRBV6-4 NA NA TGTGCCAGCCCGTGCGGGGAGACCACAGATACGCAGTATTTT CASPCGETTDTQYF
TRBJ2-1 TRBV5-1 NA TRBD2 TGCGCCAGCAGCTTTCGTCGGGGGGGCGCAGATGAGCAGTTCTTC CASSFRRGGADEQFF
TRBJ2-3 TRBV2 NA NA TGTGCCAGCAGTGATGAAGCGGGCGCGGGGGATACGCAGTATTTT CASSDEAGAGDTQYF
TRBJ1-1 TRBV5-1 NA NA TGCGCCAGCAGCTTGGGAGGGATGAACACTGAAGCTTTCTTT CASSLGGMNTEAFF
TRBJ2-3 TRBV7-3 NA TRBD1 TGTGCCAGCAGCTCCTACCCCGACAGGGGCGAAACAGATACGCAGTATTTT CASSSYPDRGETDTQYF
TRBJ2-3 TRBV9 NA NA TGTGCCAGCAGCATCGGACCCGGGGGCACAGATACGCAGTATTTT CASSIGPGGTDTQYF
TRBJ1-1 TRBV6-4 NA NA TGTGCCAGCAGTGTTAGACCGGGCACTGAAGCTTTCTTT CASSVRPGTEAFF
TRBJ1-2 TRBV9 NA NA TGTGCCAGCAGCGTAGATCCCGGTAACTATGGCTACACCTTC CASSVDPGNYGYTF
TRBJ2-1 TRBV5-1 NA NA TGCGCCAGCAGCTTTACGGAGAGCTCCTACAATGAGCAGTTCTTC CASSFTESSYNEQFF
TRBJ2-2 TRBV11-2 NA NA TGTGCCAGCAGCTCCCCGGGCAGGGGTTATGGGGAGCTGTTTTTT CASSSPGRGYGELFF
TRBJ1-5 TRBV21-1 NA NA TGTGCCAGCAGAGAGTTCGGACAGGGGAAGAGGCAGCCCCAGCATTTT CASREFGQGKRQPQHF
TRBJ2-7 TRBV29-1 NA NA TGCAGCGTTGGAACAGAATACTACGAGCAGTACTTC CSVGTEYYEQYF
TRBJ2-1 TRBV5-1 once NA TGCGCCAGCAGGCGCCTAGGCAGCTCCTACAATGAGCAGTTCTTC CASRRLGSSYNEQFF
TRBJ1-6 TRBV6-5 few NA TGTGCCAGCAGTTACGGGGCCAGGGTTAGGTCACCCCTCCACTTT CASSYGARVRSPLHF
TRBJ2-5 TRBV19 NA TRBD1 TGTGCCAGTAGTACCCCGGGACAGCCGATAAAGACCCAGTACTTC CASSTPGQPIKTQYF
TRBJ2-3 TRBV5-1 NA TRBD2 TGCGCCAGCAGCGGCGGGGGGGCGCCAGATACGCAGTATTTT CASSGGGAPDTQYF
TRBJ2-2 TRBV19 NA TRBD1 TGTGCCAGTAGGAACACAGGGGGCACCGGGGAGCTGTTTTTT CASRNTGGTGELFF
TRBJ1-5 TRBV18 once NA TGTGCCAGCTCACCATATGATCAGCCCCAGCATTTT CASSPYDQPQHF
TRBJ1-6 TRBV5-1 NA NA TGCGCCAGCAGCCTGGGGGTGGGGGGGTCTAATTCACCCCTCCACTTT CASSLGVGGSNSPLHF
TRBJ2-5 TRBV7-2 NA NA TGTGCCAGCAGCTTAAATCCAGGTCAGGAGACCCAGTACTTC CASSLNPGQETQYF
TRBJ1-2 TRBV11-2 NA NA TGTGCCAGCAGCTATAGGGCAGGGGTAAACACCTTC CASSYRAGVNTF
TRBJ1-2 TRBV6-5 NA NA TGTGCCAGCGACCAGGGGTCTGGCTACACCTTC CASDQGSGYTF
TRBJ2-2 TRBV10-1 NA NA TGCGCCAGCAGTGACCCCGTCGGCACCGGGGAGCTGTTTTTT CASSDPVGTGELFF
TRBJ1-2 TRBV11-2 NA NA TGTGCCAGCAGTAACAGTTTAGAGAGCTATGGCTACACCTTC CASSNSLESYGYTF
TRBJ2-7 TRBV4-1 NA NA TGCGCCAGCAGCCAAGATTATTATCGCAGGGATGGTAGGGACGAGCAGTACTTC CASSQDYYRRDGRDEQYF